This passage covers 13 T cell receptor beta chains from one sample sequenced in a study of shared clonotypes between healthy human individuals. Method: immunoSEQ multiplex PCR; TCRdb's copy keeps in-frame clones and lacks some. This table holds approximately 500,000 clones, approximately 95% found once. The sequenced sample was naive CD4+ T cells sorted from blood. Subset described: CD45RA+ positively selected. The receptor set was obtained from a woman aged 25 to 45 in good health.

This clone is a singleton in its sample. The chain links TRBV5-5 to TRBJ1-4; no definite D call. V was trimmed by 1 base and J by 8 bases, leaving 15 bases between them. This CDR3 is built from 15 residues. Germline values: CDR1 SGHKS, CDR2 YYEKEE (reference sequence). The CDR3 loop reads CASSLLSGGREKLFF. The DNA for the CDR3 is TGTGCCAGCAGCTTGTTGTCCGGAGGAAGAGAAAAACTGTTTTTT.

The genes are TRBV6-4 and TRBJ2-5, with 8 bases matching TRBD1. Per the germline V gene, CDR1 is MRHNA and CDR2 is SNTAGT. This CDR3 spans 16 amino acids. The V segment lost 4 bases and the J segment 11 bases; nucleotides outside the gene matches: 18. CDR3 sequence (DNA): TGTGCCAGCAGTGGACGGACAGGGACCTCCTTTGATGAGCAGTACTTC. This sequence encodes CASSGRTGTSFDEQYF.

A word on this clone: An end of the junction differs from the germline gene, which may be a read error. The chain uses TRBV6-5 and TRBJ2-2; TRBD2 might be the D (6 bases). CDR3 size: 14 residues. CDR1 and CDR2 (germline): MNHEY, SVGAGI. In DNA, the CDR3 is TGTGCCAGCAGTAAACCATCTAGCGCCGGGGGGCTGTTTTTT. Amino acids: CASSKPSSAGGLFF.

The chain joins TRBV19 to TRBJ1-3; no firm D call. V was trimmed by 8 bases and J by 2 bases, leaving 13 bases between them. The CDR3 extends over 14 amino acids. From germline, CDR1 is LNHDA and CDR2 SQIVND (reference sequence). CDR3 nucleotides: TGTGCCAGTCATGATGGGTCAACTGGAAACACCATATATTTT. Protein sequence: CASHDGSTGNTIYF. The complete variable domain, with remaining parts taken from reference TRBV19 and TRBJ1-3, reads DGGITQSPKYLFRKEGQNVTLSCEQNLNHDAMYWYRQDPGQGLRLIYYSQIVNDFQKGDIAEGYSVSREKKESFPLTVTSAQKNPTAFYLCASHDGSTGNTIYFGEGSWLTVV.

The chain recombines TRBV5-1 with TRBJ2-7, with 12 bases fitting TRBD2. Looked up from germline, CDR1 is SGHRS and CDR2 is YFSETQ. CDR3 length: 16 amino acids. The J segment lost 1 base and the V segment lost 4 bases, leaving 6 bases of the junction unmatched. The CDR3 DNA reads TGCGCCAGCAGCCCTCGGACTAGCGGGATATCCTACGAGCAGTACTTC. Amino acids: CASSPRTSGISYEQYF.

This clone occurred once. The J gene is TRBJ2-3, the V gene TRBV27; no firm D call. The V gene's germline CDR1 is MNHEY and CDR2 SMNVEV (reference sequence). The CDR3 loop spans 14 amino acids. Trimming pared 5 bases from V and 2 bases from J, leaving 11 bases between. CDR3 in DNA: TGTGCCAGCAGTCCCCTTGGTATCACAGATACGCAGTATTTT. This translates into CASSPLGITDTQYF.

This chain uses TRBV5-6 with TRBJ2-7; TRBD1 matches at 7 bases. CDR1 SGHDT and CDR2 YYEEEE come from the germline V gene. V lost 4 bases and J lost 2; bases outside the gene matches: 3. CDR3 length equals 13 residues. The CDR3 DNA follows: TGTGCCAGCAGCCGACAGGGACCCTACGAGCAGTACTTC. Translating gives CASSRQGPYEQYF.

V and J are TRBV30 and TRBJ1-2, with D tentatively TRBD1 (5 bases). The CDR3 is made up of 13 amino acids. V was trimmed by 0 bases and J by 8 bases, leaving 13 bases between them. Looked up from germline, CDR1 is GTSNPN and CDR2 is SVGIG (reference sequence). The CDR3 is CAWSVVGGVGYTF. The CDR3 DNA sequence: TGTGCCTGGAGTGTGGTGGGGGGAGTAGGCTACACCTTC.

The rearrangement links TRBV28 to TRBJ2-7; 8 bases line up with TRBD1. The trim removed 7 bases at V and 3 bases at J, leaving 5 bases unmatched. The CDR3 loop spans 13 amino acids. CDR1 MDHEN and CDR2 SYDVKM come from the germline V gene. Written as DNA, the CDR3 is TGTGCCAGCACCGCGACAGGGGACTACGAGCAGTACTTC. Protein sequence: CASTATGDYEQYF.

The sample holds one count of this clone. Other DNA sequences from this sample encode an identical CDR3 as well. This chain uses TRBV27 with TRBJ1-2, with TRBD1 identical over 9 bases. Germline trimming cut 1 base from V and 7 bases from J; bases unmatched to any gene: 4. CDR1 is MNHEY, CDR2 SMNVEV, per germline (reference sequence). CDR3 size: 14 residues. The chain's CDR3 is CASSLLQGAGGYTF. The CDR3 region has the DNA TGTGCCAGCAGTTTATTACAGGGGGCGGGTGGCTACACCTTC.

As to this clone: The same CDR3 is also encoded by other DNA sequences in this sample. The V gene is TRBV9, the J gene TRBJ2-3; D is uncertain. Trimming took off 0 bases at V and 1 base at J, with 0 bases between the two ends. Germline CDR1 SGDLS, CDR2 YYNGEE. The CDR3 is 12 amino acids. Here the CDR3 reads CASSVGTDTQYF. DNA for the CDR3: TGTGCCAGCAGCGTAGGCACAGATACGCAGTATTTT.

The V and J genes are TRBV6-5 and TRBJ2-3; D gene unclear. Germline V gene sequence: CDR1 MNHEY, CDR2 SVGAGI. V shed 6 bases and J shed 2 bases, with 3 bases lying between them. This CDR3 is 11 amino acids long. CDR3 in DNA: TGTGCCAGCAGGAACACAGATACGCAGTATTTT. The encoded protein is CASRNTDTQYF.

The chain couples TRBV6-6 to TRBJ2-7; 14 bases map to TRBD2. The trim removed 4 bases at V and 2 bases at J, leaving 1 base unmatched. This CDR3 region has 15 residues. The germline gives CDR1 MNHNY, CDR2 SVGAGI (reference sequence). As DNA, the CDR3 is TGTGCCAGCAGTTGGACTAGCGGGAGGCCCTACGAGCAGTACTTC. This gives the protein CASSWTSGRPYEQYF.